Below are 9 T cell receptor beta chains sequenced from a single sample in a study of blood T cell repertoires in COVID-19. Repertoires were generated with immunoSEQ multiplex PCR, while TCRdb's copy carries only in-frame clones and drops some. The sample has approximately 77,000 clones; 88% are singletons. Sample: peripheral blood. These receptors came from a woman aged 80 or over with acute or convalescent COVID-19.

The gene calls are TRBV19 and TRBJ2-3, with D maybe TRBD2 (5 bases). The length of the CDR3 is 12 residues. V lost 10 bases to trimming and J lost 1 base, with 9 bases between them. Per the germline V gene, CDR1 is LNHDA and CDR2 is SQIVND (reference sequence). The CDR3: CATSRGTDTQYF. In DNA, the CDR3 is TGTGCCACCTCGAGGGGCACAGATACGCAGTATTTT.

The chain links TRBV7-3 to TRBJ1-1, with D tentatively TRBD1 (5 bases). Germline lookup yields CDR1 SGHTA and CDR2 FQGTGA. V was shortened by 5 bases and J by 4 bases, with 17 bases between the two germline ends. The CDR3 totals 15 residues. The CDR3 DNA follows: TGTGCCAGCAGCCCTCGTGGGGGGATTGGCACTGAAGCTTTCTTT. It yields the protein CASSPRGGIGTEAFF.

This rearrangement joins TRBV28 to TRBJ1-1, with a tentative D call TRBD1 (5 bases). Germline V gene sequence: CDR1 MDHEN, CDR2 SYDVKM. Trimming cost V 7 bases and J 1 base, with 7 bases left between them. The CDR3 is 12 residues long. For the CDR3, the DNA is TGTGCCAGCATTACAGGGAACACTGAAGCTTTCTTT. The encoded protein is CASITGNTEAFF.

The chain has TRBV14 and TRBJ2-3; maybe TRBD1 (8 bases). Germline V lookup: CDR1 SGHDN, CDR2 FVKESK. CDR3 length: 17 residues. The V end lost 4 bases, the J end lost 2 bases, and 19 bases lay between the germline ends. The CDR3 is CASSPWDRQRDTDTQYF. The CDR3 DNA follows: TGTGCCAGCAGCCCATGGGACAGGCAGCGGGACACAGATACGCAGTATTTT.

V usage is TRBV4-1 and J usage is TRBJ1-3; unclear D gene. V lost 3 bases and J lost 0, with 9 bases in between. The CDR3 extends over 15 amino acids. In germline, CDR1 is MGHRA, CDR2 YSYEKL. The CDR3 DNA reads as TGCGCCAGCAGCCACGAGAGATTCTCTGGAAACACCATATATTTT. This encodes CASSHERFSGNTIYF.

The CDR3 spells CATSKDLAFTGELFF. CDR3 bases: TGTGCCACCAGCAAGGACCTAGCTTTCACCGGGGAGCTGTTTTTT. The chain uses TRBV15 and TRBJ2-2; a possible D gene is TRBD2 (5 bases). Trimming shortened V by 4 bases and J by 4 bases, and 13 bases separated the two germline ends. The CDR3 contains 15 residues. The germline CDR1 and CDR2 sequences are LNHNV and YYDKDF (reference sequence).

There are a few counts of this clone. V gene TRBV9 combines with J gene TRBJ2-5; TRBD1 matches at 7 bases. The CDR3 totals 14 residues. Trimming cost V 4 bases and J 1 base; bases outside gene matches: 4. Germline V gene data show CDR1 as SGDLS and CDR2 as YYNGEE. The CDR3, as DNA: TGTGCCAGCAGCCCCCGACAGGGCCAAGAGACCCAGTACTTC. This translates into CASSPRQGQETQYF.

This clone was observed a single time. The rearrangement joins TRBV19 to TRBJ1-1, with 9 bases aligning to TRBD1. The CDR3 length is 12 residues. CDR1 LNHDA and CDR2 SQIVND come from the germline V gene (reference sequence). Losses at the gene ends were 7 bases for V and 10 bases for J; bases not matched to a gene: 7. The CDR3 reads CASTGTGISAFF. For the CDR3, the DNA is TGTGCCAGTACCGGGACAGGGATTTCAGCTTTCTTT.

The chain joins TRBV28 to TRBJ1-6; 10 bases align to TRBD1. The germline V gene has CDR1 MDHEN and CDR2 SYDVKM. Trimming at V came to 6 bases and at J to 8 bases, leaving 16 bases not matched to a gene. This CDR3 is 18 amino acids long. The CDR3 region has the DNA TGTGCCAGCAGCCACCCGTTCGGGACAGGGGTTATCTATTCACCCCTCCACTTT. Translating it yields CASSHPFGTGVIYSPLHF.